This TCR beta chain was sequenced for a study of cytomegalovirus exposure and HLA in healthy donors. About this clone itself: Its antigen is undetermined.

PCR was performed using 60 Vbeta and 13 Jbeta primers. The repertoire was sequenced with immunoSEQ multiplex PCR; TCRdb's copy has only in-frame clones and lacks some. In the table there are approximately 110,000 clones, approximately 70% of which are singletons. V dropped 3 bases and J dropped 4 bases, with 3 bases sitting between them. Germline values: CDR1 WSHSY, CDR2 SAAADI. The CDR3 contains 11 residues. All the people who gave samples were healthy bone marrow donors. Study-level findings and limits: Through in vitro validation, three CMV-associated chains were shown to be specific for CMV antigens. The study designated some 180 TCR beta chains cytomegalovirus-associated.

Sequences were obtained from PBMCs. The TCR sequence derives from a man aged 25 to 40 in good health and CMV-seronegative. This rearrangement joins TRBV10-2 to TRBJ2-5; the D is unclear. As DNA, the CDR3 is TGCGCCAGCAGTGACAGAGAGACCCAGTACTTC. It translates to CASSDRETQYF.